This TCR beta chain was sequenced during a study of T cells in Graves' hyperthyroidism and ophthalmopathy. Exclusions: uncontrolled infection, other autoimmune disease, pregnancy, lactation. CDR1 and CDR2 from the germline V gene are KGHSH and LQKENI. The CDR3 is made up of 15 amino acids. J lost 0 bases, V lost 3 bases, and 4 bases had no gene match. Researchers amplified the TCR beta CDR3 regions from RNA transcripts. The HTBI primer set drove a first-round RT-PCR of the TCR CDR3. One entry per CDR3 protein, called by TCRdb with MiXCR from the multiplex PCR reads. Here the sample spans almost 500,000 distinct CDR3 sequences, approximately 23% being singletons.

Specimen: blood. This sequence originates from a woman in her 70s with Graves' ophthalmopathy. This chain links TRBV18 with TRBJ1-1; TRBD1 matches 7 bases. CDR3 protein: CASSPRGTMNTEAFF. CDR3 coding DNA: TGTGCCAGCTCACCCAGGGGGACTATGAACACTGAAGCTTTCTTT.